What follows are 27 T cell receptor beta chains derived from one specimen sequenced in a study of human T cells and chemical hapten exposure. Stated time point: pre-sensitization, week 0. Treatment described: therapeutic diphenylcyclopropenone sensitization with weekly scalp DPC. Unseparated into fractions, whole blood served as the source from which total RNA was extracted. From the RACE reads, TCRdb called clonotypes with MiXCR, one entry per CDR3 protein. Of tens of thousands of distinct CDR3 sequences in the sample, around 12% are singletons; the top ten hold roughly 2%. The starting material was whole blood, obtained in connection with sensitization to the hapten diphenylcyclopropenone (DPC). The receptors originated from a middle-aged woman with alopecia areata. Some clones in this sample may be carry-over from other donors' samples.

The V and J genes are TRBV6-2 or TRBV6-3 and TRBJ2-1; weak D call: TRBD1 (6 bases). This CDR3 is 13 amino acids long. Germline V lookup: CDR1 MNHEY, CDR2 SVGEGT. Trimming left V 5 bases short and J 15 bases short, with 20 bases between. CDR3: CASSPAGQGIGFF. In DNA, the CDR3 is TGTGCCAGCAGTCCAGCTGGGCAGGGGATTGGGTTCTTC.

The chain carries TRBV10-2 and TRBJ2-7, with 7 bases lining up with TRBD2. Per germline, CDR1 WSHSY and CDR2 SAAADI. This CDR3 has 13 amino acids. CDR3 loop: CASRRGSGYEQYF. CDR3 bases: TGCGCATCGAGGCGGGGGTCAGGCTACGAGCAGTACTTC.

This sequence joins TRBV4-1 and TRBJ1-5, with D possibly matching TRBD1 (5 bases). Trimming cost V 0 bases and J 7 bases, with 13 bases left between them. The CDR3 has 15 residues. Germline CDR1 reads MGHRA; CDR2 reads YSYEKL. The CDR3 nucleotides read TGCGCCAGCAGCCAAGATCTGGGGACGCGGCAGCCCCAGCATTTT. This sequence encodes CASSQDLGTRQPQHF.

Worth noting for this clonotype: Since a much larger clone is just one base distant, this may be a read error. CDR3 sequence (DNA): TGCAGCGTTGGGCTATCAGGGACAGGCAGCACCGGGGAGCTGTTTTTT. Translation gives CSVGLSGTGSTGELFF. The V call is TRBV29-1, the J call TRBJ2-2; 8 bases match TRBD1. V was pared by 4 bases and J by 4 bases, with 11 bases of the junction left unmatched. The length of the CDR3 is 16 residues. The germline V gene has CDR1 SQVTM and CDR2 ANQGSEA.

This clonotype was seen at least ten times. V usage is TRBV20-1 and J usage is TRBJ2-7, with 13 bases that match TRBD2. The germline CDR1 and CDR2 sequences are DFQATT and SNEGSKA (reference sequence). The CDR3 has 16 amino acids. Trimming cost V 1 base and J 6 bases; bases outside gene matches: 9. The CDR3 DNA reads as TGCAGTGCTAGAGGCGACACTAGCGGGAGGGCCATCGAGCAGTACTTC. Amino acid sequence: CSARGDTSGRAIEQYF.

This clonotype turned up a few times. V is TRBV7-8 and J is TRBJ2-3, with 9 positions matching TRBD2. The CDR3 covers 15 residues. The germline CDR1 and CDR2 sequences are SGHVS and FQNEAQ. After removal of 5 bases from V and 1 base from J, the junction contained 4 bases not matched to a gene. The CDR3 coding sequence is TGTGCCAGCAGCGGAGCGGGGGGCCGCACAGATACGCAGTATTTT. Protein: CASSGAGGRTDTQYF.

This clonotype was picked up many times. This chain connects TRBV20-1 to TRBJ2-7; TRBD2 matches 14 bases. The CDR3 runs 15 residues. CDR1 is DFQATT, CDR2 SNEGSKA, per germline (reference sequence). V gave up 0 bases and J gave up 6 bases; unmatched junction bases: 4. CDR3 amino acids: CSARDGTSGRPEQYF. The CDR3 DNA reads TGCAGTGCTAGAGATGGGACTAGCGGGAGACCCGAGCAGTACTTC.

This clonotype showed up many times. V is TRBV18 and J is TRBJ1-5, with D tentatively TRBD1 (6 bases). Germline lookup yields CDR1 KGHSH and CDR2 LQKENI. The CDR3 has 14 amino acids. V was shortened by 5 bases and J by 0 bases, with 8 bases between the two germline ends. The CDR3 DNA reads TGTGCCAGCTCATCAGGGGATAGCAATCAGCCCCAGCATTTT. Amino acids: CASSSGDSNQPQHF.

This clonotype appeared many times. The V and J genes are TRBV6-1 and TRBJ1-2; TRBD1 agrees at 8 bases. The CDR3 consists of 14 residues. In germline, CDR1 is MNHNS, CDR2 SASEGT. V lost 5 bases and J lost 3; bases outside the gene matches: 5. The CDR3 spells CASSRTGPDYGYTF. CDR3 in DNA: TGTGCCAGCAGTCGGACAGGGCCTGACTATGGCTACACCTTC.

This clonotype came up many times. This chain links TRBV13 with TRBJ2-7; 8 nucleotides align to TRBD2. The CDR3 runs to 15 residues. CDR1 and CDR2 (germline): PRHDT, FYEKMQ (reference sequence). V lost 4 bases, J lost 4 bases, and 9 bases stayed unmatched. The CDR3 reads CASSSLRGGSYEQYF. CDR3 DNA: TGTGCCAGCAGCTCCCTCCGGGGGGGTAGTTACGAGCAGTACTTC.

This clonotype was counted once. A much larger clone lies one base from this, so it may be a read error. This sequence joins TRBV12-3 or TRBV12-4 and TRBJ2-1; D unclear. The germline V and J ends were trimmed by 2 bases and 6 bases, with 2 bases remaining between them. The CDR3 is made up of 11 amino acids. The CDR3 coding sequence is TGTGCCAGCAGTTTATGCAATGAGCAGTTCTTC. This gives the protein CASSLCNEQFF.

This chain uses TRBV5-5 with TRBJ2-7, with TRBD1 matching 9 bases. Germline V CDR1 and CDR2: SGHKS, YYEKEE (reference sequence). This CDR3 region has 14 residues. V lost 2 bases, J lost 4 bases, and 4 bases stayed unmatched. The CDR3 region is CASSLQGAAYEQYF. The CDR3 region has the DNA TGTGCCAGCAGCTTACAGGGGGCGGCTTACGAGCAGTACTTC.

This clonotype came up a few times. V is TRBV10-3 and J is TRBJ2-1, with 9 nucleotides matching TRBD1. The V gene end was trimmed by 6 bases and the J gene end by 8 bases; junction bases not matched to a gene: 14. CDR1 ENHRY and CDR2 SYGVKD come from the germline V gene. This CDR3 is built from 16 residues. The CDR3, as DNA: TGTGCCATCAGCGGGGGACCGGGACAGGGAGGCGATGAGCAGTTCTTC. Its translation: CAISGGPGQGGDEQFF.

This clonotype has ten or more counts. The gene calls are TRBV2 and TRBJ2-5; possible D gene TRBD1, 6 bases. The CDR3 is 15 amino acids. V was pared by 0 bases and J by 4 bases, with 12 bases between. Germline V gene sequence: CDR1 SNHLY, CDR2 FYNNEI. This CDR3 is CASSEARTELETQYF. The CDR3 nucleotides read TGTGCCAGCAGTGAAGCGAGGACAGAGTTAGAGACCCAGTACTTC.

This clonotype was counted ten times or more. The chain uses TRBV10-2 and TRBJ2-6, with no clear D. Germline loops: CDR1 WSHSY, CDR2 SAAADI. V was cut by 6 bases and J by 1 base, with 4 bases left in between. The CDR3 extends over 13 amino acids. The CDR3 DNA is TGCGCCAGCAGGGATTCTGGGGCCAACGTCCTGACTTTC. Its protein product is CASRDSGANVLTF.

This clonotype was recorded many times. This chain uses TRBV2 with TRBJ2-5; TRBD1 is a possible D gene (5 bases). CDR3 length: 13 amino acids. Germline V gene data show CDR1 as SNHLY and CDR2 as FYNNEI. Trimming removed 4 bases at V and 3 bases at J, with 9 bases between. The CDR3 DNA is TGTGCCAGCAGTGCGTCCAGGGAAGAGACCCAGTACTTC. This gives the protein CASSASREETQYF.

This clonotype was counted a few times. The chain employs TRBV20-1 and TRBJ2-1; TRBD2 aligns across 8 bases. Germline-derived CDR1 and CDR2 are DFQATT and SNEGSKA (reference sequence). The length of the CDR3 is 15 residues. The V and J ends lost 2 bases and 4 bases, in that order; junction bases with no gene match: 7. The CDR3 here is CSARPHSGIYNEQFF. In nucleotides, the CDR3 is TGCAGTGCTAGACCACATAGCGGGATTTACAATGAGCAGTTCTTC.

This clonotype counts as medium-sized. This sequence joins TRBV20-1 and TRBJ1-2, with 8 bases identical to TRBD1. Germline CDR1 DFQATT, CDR2 SNEGSKA (reference sequence). The CDR3 is 13 residues long. Trimming cost V 6 bases and J 10 bases; bases outside gene matches: 13. CDR3 sequence: CSATTGDFSLYTF. The CDR3 DNA is TGCAGTGCAACGACAGGGGACTTCTCGCTCTACACCTTC.

This chain uses TRBV28 with TRBJ1-2, with D uncertain. Trimming shortened V by 5 bases and J by 4 bases, and 14 bases separated the two germline ends. There are 14 residues in the CDR3. Germline CDR1 and CDR2: MDHEN and SYDVKM. Here the CDR3 reads CASSTPDPTYGYTF. CDR3 nucleotide sequence: TGTGCCAGCAGTACTCCCGACCCGACCTATGGCTACACCTTC.

As concerns this clonotype: Being one base from a much bigger clone, this may be a read error. The chain is built from TRBV3-1 and TRBJ2-7; D is ambiguous. This CDR3 spans 11 amino acids. V lost 4 bases to trimming and J lost 2 bases, with 3 bases between them. Germline V gene data show CDR1 as LGHDT and CDR2 as YNNKEL (reference sequence). CDR3 bases: TGTGCCAGCAGCCCCCCCTACGAGCAGTACTTC. As protein: CASSPPYEQYF.

This clonotype was seen more than once but under ten times. CDR3 nucleotides: TGCAGCGTCGGTCCAGGGCGTGAAAAACTGTTTTTT. Its translation is CSVGPGREKLFF. The chain carries TRBV29-1 and TRBJ1-4; TRBD1 is a possible D gene (5 bases). The ends were cut back, 6 bases at V and 7 bases at J, with 12 bases in the middle. Germline-derived CDR1 and CDR2 are SQVTM and ANQGSEA. The CDR3 consists of 12 residues.

This chain uses TRBV9 with TRBJ2-7, with 8 bases matching TRBD2. V dropped 3 bases and J dropped 2; count of bases not matched to a gene: 4. The CDR3 contains 14 residues. Germline V gene sequence: CDR1 SGDLS, CDR2 YYNGEE. CDR3 in amino acids: CASSELAGPYEQYF. The CDR3 region has the DNA TGTGCCAGCAGCGAGCTAGCGGGTCCCTACGAGCAGTACTTC. Based on the CDR3 plus reference TRBV9 and TRBJ2-7, the full variable domain is DSGVTQTPKHLITATGQRVTLRCSPRSGDLSVYWYQQSLDQGLQFLIQYYNGEERAKGNILERFSAQQFPDLHSELNLSSLELGDSALYFCASSELAGPYEQYFGPGTRLTVT.

The V call is TRBV7-2, the J call TRBJ1-6; D gene uncertain. From germline, CDR1 is SGHTA and CDR2 FQGNSA. V lost 5 bases and J lost 7, with 15 bases in between. The CDR3 sequence is 15 residues long. CDR3: CASSTDALANSPLHF. Here the CDR3 DNA reads TGTGCCAGCAGCACGGACGCCCTGGCGAATTCACCCCTCCACTTT.

There are many counts of this clonotype. The chain links TRBV7-6 to TRBJ2-1; D gene ambiguous. Germline CDR1 and CDR2: SGHVS and FNYEAQ. The ends were cut back, 5 bases at V and 5 bases at J, with 16 bases in the middle. This CDR3 region has 15 residues. The CDR3 is CASSPSNGWDNEQFF. CDR3 coding DNA: TGTGCCAGCAGCCCGTCAAACGGTTGGGACAATGAGCAGTTCTTC.

In its sample, this clonotype ranks as medium-sized. The chain has TRBV6-6 and TRBJ2-2; D is tentatively TRBD1 or TRBD2 (5 bases each). The CDR3 spans 15 residues. Looked up from germline, CDR1 is MNHNY and CDR2 is SVGAGI (reference sequence). Trimming stripped 5 bases from V and 9 bases from J, with 19 bases between. CDR3 sequence: CASSLPGTVFRELFF. In DNA, the CDR3 is TGTGCCAGCAGTCTCCCCGGGACGGTTTTTAGGGAGCTGTTTTTT.

This chain links TRBV29-1 with TRBJ2-5; D might be TRBD1 or TRBD2, each matching 6 bases. The length of the CDR3 is 13 residues. With 7 bases removed from V and 1 base from J, the gap between germline ends came to 13 bases. The V gene's germline CDR1 is SQVTM and CDR2 ANQGSEA. CDR3 region: CSGGARGQETQYF. In nucleotides, the CDR3 is TGCAGCGGCGGGGCCAGGGGCCAAGAGACCCAGTACTTC.

This clonotype was observed many times. The CDR3 spells CASSLWGQGTYEQYF. The DNA for the CDR3 is TGTGCCAGCAGTTTATGGGGACAGGGGACCTACGAGCAGTACTTC. V usage is TRBV27 and J usage is TRBJ2-7, with TRBD1 matching over 10 bases. CDR1 and CDR2 (germline): MNHEY, SMNVEV (reference sequence). CDR3 length equals 15 residues. J gave up 2 bases and V 1 base, and 2 bases lay outside the gene matches.